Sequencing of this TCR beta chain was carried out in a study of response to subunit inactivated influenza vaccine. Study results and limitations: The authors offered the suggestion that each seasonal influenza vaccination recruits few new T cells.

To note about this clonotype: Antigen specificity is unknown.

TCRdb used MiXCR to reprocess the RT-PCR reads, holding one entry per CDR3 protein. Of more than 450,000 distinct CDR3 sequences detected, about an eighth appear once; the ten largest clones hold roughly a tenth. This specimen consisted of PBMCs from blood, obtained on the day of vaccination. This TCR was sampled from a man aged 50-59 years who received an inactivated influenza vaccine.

The CDR3 loop reads CASSPHRGPRISGELFF. CDR3 nucleotides: TGTGCCAGCAGCCCACACAGGGGCCCTCGAATCTCGGGGGAGCTGTTTTTT. V and J are TRBV14 and TRBJ2-2; the match to TRBD1 covers 7 bases. Germline V gene sequence: CDR1 SGHDN, CDR2 FVKESK. The CDR3 sequence is 17 residues long. After removal of 4 bases from V and 8 bases from J, the junction contained 16 bases not matched to a gene.